The clone carrying this T cell receptor (beta chain) was counted only a few times. Its target is unknown. Clones were read by immunoSEQ multiplex PCR, and TCRdb kept only the in-frame ones, dropping some. Counted here are millions of clones, approximately 90% occurring once; the ten biggest clones make up around 0.15%. A split of CD4+ cells into CD45RA+ naive and CD45RA-negative memory subsets was performed. Germline values: CDR1 GTSNPN, CDR2 SVGIG (reference sequence). The ends were cut back, 8 bases at V and 5 bases at J, with 12 bases in the middle. This CDR3 spans 11 amino acids. The data originate from a study of shared clonotypes between healthy human individuals. Study-level points and caveats: With a handful of donors compared, about 5% of naive CD4 clonotypes were shared. Even with large depth, rarefaction showed that sorted-subset sequencing was incomplete.

Sequencing input: naive CD4+ T cells sorted from blood. Specified subset: CD45RA+ positively selected. The V and J genes are TRBV30 and TRBJ1-1, with TRBD1 as a possible D gene (5 bases). The clonotype originates from a man aged 18-30 years in good health. CDR3 sequence reads: CASREGTEAFF. For the CDR3, the DNA is TGTGCCAGCAGGGAGGGGACTGAAGCTTTCTTT.